These 4 T cell receptor beta chains were sequenced from one sample in a study of a mutant IDH1 vaccine in newly diagnosed glioma (dated by TCRdb to the early 2020s). The library was produced with the immunoSEQ multiplex PCR assay. Here the immuneACCESS table is served through TCRdb, limited to in-frame sequences with V and J called. Missing clones are a known gap in these copies; in checked studies unresolved V genes cover under half, and the rest lacks a known reason. This sample is represented by about 46,000 clones; roughly 88% of them were singletons. Of the sample, approximately 2.5% falls within the top ten clones. Explained via the paper, the time point label denotes: baseline, week 1 (first vaccination visit). Reading the label with the study, this specimen's treatment or condition is: pre-vaccination baseline after standard-of-care therapy. The sample in question was PBMCs, obtained from a glioma patient treated with radiotherapy, temozolomide or both. The receptors derive from a man aged 35 to 55 with glioma.

This clone was seen only once. The DNA of the CDR3 is TGTGCCAGCAGCTCCGCCCCAGGGAACAGGGACTATGGCTACACCTTC. It translates to CASSSAPGNRDYGYTF. V usage is TRBV11-2 and J usage is TRBJ1-2; D is perhaps TRBD1 (6 bases). This CDR3 spans 16 amino acids. Germline V gene data show CDR1 as SGHAT and CDR2 as FQNNGV. Trimming pared 4 bases from V and 3 bases from J, leaving 18 bases between.

The chain links TRBV5-1 to TRBJ1-1; the D gene is possibly TRBD1 (5 bases). From germline, CDR1 is SGHRS and CDR2 YFSETQ. The CDR3 contains 14 residues. Trimming pared 7 bases from V and 4 bases from J, leaving 17 bases between. The CDR3 DNA reads TGCGCCAGCTCTTTGGGGGGTTTCGGCACTGAAGCTTTCTTT. Amino acid sequence: CASSLGGFGTEAFF.

V is TRBV19 and J is TRBJ2-5; D remains ambiguous. The CDR3 has 16 amino acids. Trimming stripped 1 base from V and 5 bases from J, with 17 bases between. Per the germline V gene, CDR1 is LNHDA and CDR2 is SQIVND (reference sequence). Here the CDR3 reads CASSIGQGRQWETQYF. DNA for the CDR3: TGTGCCAGTAGTATAGGACAAGGGCGGCAGTGGGAGACCCAGTACTTC.

This rearrangement joins TRBV19 to TRBJ2-3; 13 positions match TRBD2. From germline, CDR1 is LNHDA and CDR2 SQIVND (reference sequence). Trimming at V came to 3 bases and at J to 0 bases, leaving 12 bases not matched to a gene. The CDR3 has 20 residues. The CDR3 is CASSIWIGTSGTTSTDTQYF. The CDR3 nucleotides are TGTGCCAGTAGTATTTGGATAGGGACTAGCGGGACTACTAGCACAGATACGCAGTATTTT. Using reference TRBV19 and TRBJ2-3 for the parts outside the CDR3, the full variable domain is DGGITQSPKYLFRKEGQNVTLSCEQNLNHDAMYWYRQDPGQGLRLIYYSQIVNDFQKGDIAEGYSVSREKKESFPLTVTSAQKNPTAFYLCASSIWIGTSGTTSTDTQYFGPGTRLTVL.